This entry concerns a single T cell receptor (beta chain). The source of the sample is a study of blood T cell repertoires in COVID-19. Some clones are missing from TCRdb's copy, which holds only in-frame ones; the method was immunoSEQ multiplex PCR. Among approximately 120,000 clones listed, 75% to 90% were seen once. The CDR3 sequence is 20 residues long. The V segment lost 0 bases and the J segment 7 bases; nucleotides outside the gene matches: 19. CDR1 and CDR2 (germline): LGHNA, YNFKEQ. Sequencing input: PBMCs or T cells enriched from blood (not recorded which). The V and J genes are TRBV4-2 and TRBJ2-2; 8 nucleotides line up with TRBD2. The receptor was isolated from a man younger than 40 who had recovered from COVID-19. In DNA form, the CDR3 reads TGTGCCAGCAGCCAAGATCTCCACCCGGGGGCGGGGGGCACTGGCGGGGAGCTGTTTTTT. Translation: CASSQDLHPGAGGTGGELFF.